Following are 17 T cell receptor beta chains from one sample sequenced in a study of early T cells in non-severe SARS-CoV-2 infection. Each CDR3 protein gets one entry after TCRdb re-called the 5' RACE reads with MiXCR. The table includes about 100,000 distinct CDR3 sequences, 13% detected once. The material sequenced was whole blood. The origin of the receptors is an adult who was a healthcare worker with PCR-confirmed SARS-CoV-2 infection or an uninfected control (not recorded which).

As concerns this clonotype: A much larger clone is a single base away; this may be a read error. This sequence joins TRBV2 and TRBJ1-2, with TRBD1 as a possible D gene (6 bases). This CDR3 is 13 amino acids long. Between the trimmed V and J ends, which lost 7 bases and 1 base, there was a span of 10 bases. Germline assignment: CDR1 SNHLY and CDR2 FYNNEI. The CDR3 nucleotides read TGTGCCAGCATCGGGACACTTAACTATGGCTACACCTTC. It codes for CASIGTLNYGYTF.

In this sample, this clonotype turned up many times. V usage is TRBV7-8 and J usage is TRBJ2-1; D is unclear. Looked up from germline, CDR1 is SGHVS and CDR2 is FQNEAQ. CDR3 length equals 16 residues. V lost 4 bases and J lost 5, with 18 bases in between. The CDR3 sequence: CASSSTPWGSHNEQFF. CDR3 DNA: TGTGCCAGCAGCTCCACCCCATGGGGTTCGCACAATGAGCAGTTCTTC.

This clonotype was observed at least ten times. This rearrangement joins TRBV28 to TRBJ2-3; no clear D gene. Germline V CDR1 and CDR2: MDHEN, SYDVKM. The V end was cut by 3 bases, the J end by 5 bases, with 21 bases between. This CDR3 contains 17 residues. The chain's CDR3 is CASSFEASTASGDTQYF. CDR3 nucleotides: TGTGCCAGCAGTTTCGAGGCTTCGACTGCATCGGGAGATACGCAGTATTTT. Using reference TRBV28 and TRBJ2-3 for the parts outside the CDR3, the full variable domain is DVKVTQSSRYLVKRTGEKVFLECVQDMDHENMFWYRQDPGLGLRLIYFSYDVKMKEKGDIPEGYSVSREKKERFSLILESASTNQTSMYLCASSFEASTASGDTQYFGPGTRLTVL.

This clonotype showed up just a few times. The chain links TRBV18 to TRBJ2-1; tentatively, D is TRBD2 (5 bases). Germline CDR1 and CDR2: KGHSH and LQKENI. V was pared by 2 bases and J by 0 bases, with 8 bases between. This CDR3 spans 15 amino acids. The CDR3: CASSPRTASYNEQFF. CDR3 sequence (DNA): TGTGCCAGCTCACCAAGGACTGCCTCCTACAATGAGCAGTTCTTC. Full variable domain (rest looked up from reference TRBV18 and TRBJ2-1): NAGVMQNPRHLVRRRGQEARLRCSPMKGHSHVYWYRQLPEEGLKFMVYLQKENIIDESGMPKERFSAEFPKEGPSILRIQQVVRGDSAAYFCASSPRTASYNEQFFGPGTRLTVL.

This rearrangement joins TRBV7-2 to TRBJ1-1; the D gene is possibly TRBD1 (5 bases). CDR3 length: 15 residues. Trimming removed 3 bases from V and 4 bases from J, with 15 bases in between. Looked up from germline, CDR1 is SGHTA and CDR2 is FQGNSA. The CDR3 region is CASSFRTTGRTEAFF. Written as DNA, the CDR3 is TGTGCCAGCAGCTTTAGGACGACGGGGCGCACTGAAGCTTTCTTT. Based on the CDR3 plus reference TRBV7-2 and TRBJ1-1, the full variable domain is GAGVSQSPSNKVTEKGKDVELRCDPISGHTALYWYRQSLGQGLEFLIYFQGNSAPDKSGLPSDRFSAERTGGSVSTLTIQRTQQEDSAVYLCASSFRTTGRTEAFFGQGTRLTVV.

The chain joins TRBV20-1 to TRBJ1-6; TRBD1 is a possible D gene (6 bases). The CDR3 is 15 residues long. Trimming removed 6 bases at V and 2 bases at J, with 14 bases between. Per germline, CDR1 DFQATT and CDR2 SNEGSKA (reference sequence). The CDR3 bases are TGCAGTGCAAATCGGAGGGGGGCCTATAATTCACCCCTCCACTTT. Its translation: CSANRRGAYNSPLHF.

This clonotype was counted ten times or more. The rearrangement uses TRBV13 and TRBJ1-2; maybe TRBD1 (5 bases). Germline loops: CDR1 PRHDT, CDR2 FYEKMQ (reference sequence). The CDR3 totals 14 residues. Trimming took off 10 bases at V and 3 bases at J, with 18 bases between the two ends. For the CDR3, the DNA is TGTGCCACCGAGCTCCGGGACTCGGACTATGGCTACACCTTC. This gives the protein CATELRDSDYGYTF.

The CDR3 sequence is CSGGQGAKTEAFF. The CDR3 DNA follows: TGCAGCGGAGGACAGGGGGCGAAAACTGAAGCTTTCTTT. The rearrangement uses TRBV29-1 and TRBJ1-1, with 11 bases lining up with TRBD1. Germline values: CDR1 SQVTM, CDR2 ANQGSEA. With 7 bases clipped from V and 5 bases from J, the junction kept 6 bases outside the gene matches. The CDR3 spans 13 residues.

V and J are TRBV14 and TRBJ2-2; 7 nucleotides agree with TRBD1. Germline assignment: CDR1 SGHDN and CDR2 FVKESK. Germline trimming cut 5 bases from V and 0 bases from J; bases unmatched to any gene: 6. There are 16 residues in the CDR3. The CDR3 DNA reads TGTGCCAGCAGCGGACGGACAGGTTCGAACACCGGGGAGCTGTTTTTT. Protein product: CASSGRTGSNTGELFF.

This clonotype showed up just a few times. The chain joins TRBV20-1 to TRBJ2-3; the match to TRBD1 covers 7 bases. Per the germline V gene, CDR1 is DFQATT and CDR2 is SNEGSKA (reference sequence). CDR3 length: 15 amino acids. V shed 0 bases and J 4 bases; nucleotides not matched to a gene: 7. This CDR3 is CSARDRGTTADTQYF. CDR3 DNA sequence: TGCAGTGCTAGAGACAGGGGGACGACGGCAGATACGCAGTATTTT.

The genes are TRBV5-1 and TRBJ2-7; no clear D gene. Germline V gene lookup returns CDR1 SGHRS and CDR2 YFSETQ. Trimming took 2 bases from V and 1 from J, leaving 13 bases between them. This CDR3 has 15 amino acids. The CDR3 bases are TGCGCCAGCAGCTTACGGAGCAGCGTGTCCTACGAGCAGTACTTC. Translated, it gives CASSLRSSVSYEQYF. Drawing the rest from reference TRBV5-1 and TRBJ2-7, the complete variable domain is KAGVTQTPRYLIKTRGQQVTLSCSPISGHRSVSWYQQTPGQGLQFLFEYFSETQRNKGNFPGRFSGRQFSNSRSEMNVSTLELGDSALYLCASSLRSSVSYEQYFGPGTRLTVT.

This clonotype occurred a few times. This chain connects TRBV12-3 or TRBV12-4 to TRBJ2-7; TRBD1 agrees at 8 bases. Unmatched junction bases numbered 2, after V lost 6 bases and J lost 4 bases. This CDR3 spans 12 amino acids. CDR3 nucleotide sequence: TGTGCCAGCAGGGACAGGGCGTACGAGCAGTACTTC. It is translated as CASRDRAYEQYF.

Of note for this clonotype: A clone one base away is much larger, so this may be a read error. The CDR3 nucleotides are TGTGCCAGCAGTTACTGGCGGGGGGGCTCGGATACGCAGTATTTT. Its protein is CASSYWRGGSDTQYF. V is TRBV6-6 and J is TRBJ2-3, with 9 bases that match TRBD2. V was clipped by 1 base and J by 6 bases; unmatched bases: 5. CDR1 MNHNY and CDR2 SVGAGI come from the germline V gene (reference sequence). This CDR3 spans 15 amino acids.

This clonotype was recorded at least ten times. This chain joins TRBV3-1 and TRBJ2-2, with 11 bases matching TRBD1. Germline V gene lookup returns CDR1 LGHDT and CDR2 YNNKEL (reference sequence). After removal of 3 bases from V and 3 bases from J, the junction contained 3 bases not matched to a gene. The length of the CDR3 is 16 residues. The CDR3 DNA follows: TGTGCCAGCAGCCACGGACAGGGGGCGGACACCGGGGAGCTGTTTTTT. Encoded protein: CASSHGQGADTGELFF.

The DNA of the CDR3 is TGTGCCAGCAGAATTCGGACAGCAAACACCGGGGAGCTGTTTTTT. As protein: CASRIRTANTGELFF. The J gene is TRBJ2-2, the V gene TRBV2; the D gene is possibly TRBD1 (6 bases). CDR1 is SNHLY, CDR2 FYNNEI, per germline. CDR3 length: 15 residues. The V end was cut by 6 bases, the J end by 2 bases, with 13 bases between.

V and J are TRBV5-5 and TRBJ1-1; weak D call: TRBD1 (5 bases). V lost 0 bases to trimming and J lost 4 bases, with 10 bases between them. This CDR3 contains 14 residues. In germline, CDR1 is SGHKS, CDR2 YYEKEE (reference sequence). The CDR3 nucleotides are TGTGCCAGCAGCTTGGAAGGGGTTGGCACTGAAGCTTTCTTT. The encoded protein is CASSLEGVGTEAFF.

In this sample, this clonotype turned up a few times. The CDR3 here is CASSGRTGFRAGNTIYF. DNA for the CDR3: TGTGCCAGCAGCGGCCGGACAGGGTTTCGAGCTGGAAACACCATATATTTT. The chain uses TRBV11-2 and TRBJ1-3; 8 bases are a match to TRBD1. CDR1 is SGHAT and CDR2 is FQNNGV in the germline V gene. V shed 5 bases and J 2 bases; nucleotides not matched to a gene: 11. The length of the CDR3 is 17 residues.